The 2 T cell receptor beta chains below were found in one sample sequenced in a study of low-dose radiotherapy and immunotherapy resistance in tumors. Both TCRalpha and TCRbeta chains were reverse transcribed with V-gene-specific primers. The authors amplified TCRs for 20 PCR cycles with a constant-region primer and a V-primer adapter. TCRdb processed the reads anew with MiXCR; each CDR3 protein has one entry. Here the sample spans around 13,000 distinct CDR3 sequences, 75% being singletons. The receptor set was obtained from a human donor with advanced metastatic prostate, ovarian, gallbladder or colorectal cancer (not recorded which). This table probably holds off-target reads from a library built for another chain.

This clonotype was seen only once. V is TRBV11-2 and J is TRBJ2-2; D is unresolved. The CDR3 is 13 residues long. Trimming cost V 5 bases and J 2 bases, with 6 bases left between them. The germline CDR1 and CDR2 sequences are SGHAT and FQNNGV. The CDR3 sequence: CASSPRNTGELFF. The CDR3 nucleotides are TGTGCCAGCAGCCCGAGAAACACCGGGGAGCTGTTTTTT.

The CDR3 is CSVVSGTYGYTF. The CDR3, as DNA: TGCAGCGTTGTGTCGGGGACCTATGGCTACACCTTC. The J gene is TRBJ1-2, the V gene TRBV29-1, with a possible D match to TRBD1 (5 bases). Per germline, CDR1 SQVTM and CDR2 ANQGSEA. The V gene lost 4 bases and the J gene lost 4 bases, with 10 bases spanning the gap. CDR3 length equals 12 residues.